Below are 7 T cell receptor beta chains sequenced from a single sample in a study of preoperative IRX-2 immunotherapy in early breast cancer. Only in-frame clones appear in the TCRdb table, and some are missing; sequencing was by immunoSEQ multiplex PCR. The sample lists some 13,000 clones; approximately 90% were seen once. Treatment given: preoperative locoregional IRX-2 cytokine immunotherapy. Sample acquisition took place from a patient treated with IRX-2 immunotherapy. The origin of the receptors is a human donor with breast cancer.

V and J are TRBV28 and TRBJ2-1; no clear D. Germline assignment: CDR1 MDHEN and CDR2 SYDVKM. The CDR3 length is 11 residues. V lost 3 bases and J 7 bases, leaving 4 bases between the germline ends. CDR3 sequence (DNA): TGTGCCAGCAGTTTTCCTAATGAGCAGTTCTTC. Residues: CASSFPNEQFF. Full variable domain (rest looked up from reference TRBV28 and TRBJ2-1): DVKVTQSSRYLVKRTGEKVFLECVQDMDHENMFWYRQDPGLGLRLIYFSYDVKMKEKGDIPEGYSVSREKKERFSLILESASTNQTSMYLCASSFPNEQFFGPGTRLTVL.

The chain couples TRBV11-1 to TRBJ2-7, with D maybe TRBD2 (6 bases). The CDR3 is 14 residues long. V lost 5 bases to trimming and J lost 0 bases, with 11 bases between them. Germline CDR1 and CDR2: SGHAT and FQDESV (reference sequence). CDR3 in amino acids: CASSAGTFSYEQYF. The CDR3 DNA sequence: TGTGCCAGCAGCGCCGGGACTTTCTCCTACGAGCAGTACTTC.

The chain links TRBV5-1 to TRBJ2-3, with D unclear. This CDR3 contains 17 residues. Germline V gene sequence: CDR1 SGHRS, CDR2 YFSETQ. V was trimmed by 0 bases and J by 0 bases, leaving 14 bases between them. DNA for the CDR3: TGCGCCAGCAGCTTGGATTTAGGGCGCTCGAGCACAGATACGCAGTATTTT. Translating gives CASSLDLGRSSTDTQYF.

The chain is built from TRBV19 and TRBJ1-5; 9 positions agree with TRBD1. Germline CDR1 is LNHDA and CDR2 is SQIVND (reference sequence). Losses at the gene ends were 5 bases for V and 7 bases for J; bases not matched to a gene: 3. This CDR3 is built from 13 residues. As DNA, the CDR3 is TGTGCCAGTAGTGGGGACAGGGTCCAGCCCCAGCATTTT. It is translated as CASSGDRVQPQHF.

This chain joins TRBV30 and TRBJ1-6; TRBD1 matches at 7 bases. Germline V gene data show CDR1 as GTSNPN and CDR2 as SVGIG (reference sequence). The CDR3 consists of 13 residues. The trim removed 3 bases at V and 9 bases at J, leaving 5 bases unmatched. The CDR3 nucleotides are TGTGCCTGGAGGAATAACAGGGGTTCACCCCTCCACTTT. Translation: CAWRNNRGSPLHF.

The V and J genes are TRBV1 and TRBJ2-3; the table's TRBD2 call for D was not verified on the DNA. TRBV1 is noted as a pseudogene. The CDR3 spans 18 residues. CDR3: CTSSQAPSGDPITDTQYF. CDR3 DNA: TGCACCAGCAGCCAAGCCCCTAGCGGGGACCCTATCACAGATACGCAGTATTTT.

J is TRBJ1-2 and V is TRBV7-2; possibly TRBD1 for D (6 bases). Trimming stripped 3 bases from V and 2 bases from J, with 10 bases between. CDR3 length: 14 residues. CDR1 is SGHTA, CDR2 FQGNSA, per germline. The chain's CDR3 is CASSFEGTNYGYTF. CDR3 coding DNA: TGTGCCAGCAGCTTCGAGGGGACAAACTATGGCTACACCTTC.